The present TCR beta chain was sequenced within a study of cytomegalovirus exposure and HLA in healthy donors. Researchers ran the PCR with 60 Vbeta and 13 Jbeta primers. Using immunoSEQ multiplex PCR, the repertoire was profiled, and TCRdb retains in-frame clones only, with some absent. The sample has 100,000 to 150,000 clones, 75% to 85% seen once; the top ten hold under 9.5%. Germline loops: CDR1 MNHEY, CDR2 SMNVEV (reference sequence). Trimming took off 2 bases at V and 4 bases at J, with 14 bases between the two ends. The CDR3 runs to 15 residues. The sequenced sample consisted of PBMCs. The origin of this receptor is a woman in her forties or fifties in good health and CMV-seropositive. The chain links TRBV27 to TRBJ1-2; D gene unclear. The CDR3 DNA follows: TGTGCCAGCAGTTTAATAGCGGGCACAACCTATGGCTACACCTTC. This sequence encodes CASSLIAGTTYGYTF.